The sequence of this T cell receptor beta chain was determined in a study of beta chain features in type 1 diabetes. The study, taken as a whole, reports: Shorter templates might be favored by PCR, equally in patients and controls. When Type 1 diabetes patients were examined, their TCRB CDR3s proved moderately but significantly shorter in all four CD4+ subsets. A greater similarity of naive, central memory and Treg TCRB repertoires was seen among patients than among healthy donors. When VDJ junctions were examined, type 1 diabetes patients showed fewer insertions and more deletions.

CDR3 length equals 13 residues. Germline CDR1 SGDLS, CDR2 YYNGEE. V lost 3 bases to trimming and J lost 5 bases, with 8 bases between them. Investigators reverse transcribed all isolated RNA, so they sequenced expressed TCRB transcripts. Clones were sequenced by immunoSEQ multiplex PCR, and TCRdb holds only the in-frame ones, with some missing. The sample shows some 200,000 clones, 15% to 20% of them seen only once. As concerns this clone: What it recognizes is unknown.

The sequencing sample was made of naive CD4+ T cells from blood. The chain recombines TRBV9 with TRBJ2-2; D is unresolved. The TCR sequence derives from a man under 40 with type 1 diabetes. The CDR3 here is CASSAAQTGELFF. CDR3 in DNA: TGTGCCAGCAGCGCCGCCCAGACCGGGGAGCTGTTTTTT.